These T cell receptor beta chains were read from a single sample in a study of CD8 T cells in Susac syndrome. MiXCR, run by TCRdb on the immunoSEQ multiplex PCR reads, gives a single entry per CDR3 protein. The sample lists about 190,000 distinct CDR3 sequences; more than 85% were seen once. The source material was CD4+ T cells from PBMCs. The source of these receptors is a human donor with Susac syndrome. The CDR3 runs from the conserved cysteine through the conserved F or W. D genes are given only for firm matches. Only some rows state a clone size, as once, few, many or a class for expanded clones.

len: 14; abundance: few; v_gene: TRBV2; d_gene: NA; j_gene: TRBJ1-2; CDR3aa: CASNVGMEGYGYTF; CDR3nt: TGTGCCAGCAACGTCGGGATGGAAGGATATGGCTACACCTTC
len: 14; abundance: NA; v_gene: TRBV9; d_gene: NA; j_gene: TRBJ2-5; CDR3aa: CASSVGLAPETQYF; CDR3nt: TGTGCCAGCAGCGTAGGGCTAGCTCCAGAGACCCAGTACTTC
len: 14; abundance: NA; v_gene: TRBV27; d_gene: NA; j_gene: TRBJ1-5; CDR3aa: CASKGGQGNQPQHF; CDR3nt: TGTGCCAGCAAGGGGGGGCAGGGCAATCAGCCCCAGCATTTT
len: 16; abundance: NA; v_gene: TRBV7-9; d_gene: NA; j_gene: TRBJ2-4; CDR3aa: CASSLWVPLAKNIQYF; CDR3nt: TGTGCCAGCAGCTTATGGGTGCCCTTAGCCAAAAACATTCAGTACTTC
len: 16; abundance: NA; v_gene: TRBV6-1; d_gene: NA; j_gene: TRBJ1-2; CDR3aa: CASSTALGTWIYGYTF; CDR3nt: TGTGCCAGCAGTACCGCCTTGGGGACTTGGATCTATGGCTACACCTTC
len: 15; abundance: NA; v_gene: TRBV3-1; d_gene: TRBD1; j_gene: TRBJ2-2; CDR3aa: CASSPRDRNTGELFF; CDR3nt: TGTGCCAGCAGCCCCCGGGACAGAAACACCGGGGAGCTGTTTTTT
len: 14; abundance: NA; v_gene: TRBV7-9; d_gene: NA; j_gene: TRBJ2-2; CDR3aa: CASSLGSDTGELFF; CDR3nt: TGTGCCAGCAGCTTAGGGTCGGACACCGGGGAGCTGTTTTTT
len: 14; abundance: NA; v_gene: TRBV20-1; d_gene: NA; j_gene: TRBJ2-2; CDR3aa: CSASWGGLGGELFF; CDR3nt: TGCAGTGCCAGCTGGGGGGGCTTGGGCGGGGAGCTGTTTTTT
len: 15; abundance: NA; v_gene: TRBV18; d_gene: NA; j_gene: TRBJ2-1; CDR3aa: CASSPLMEPNNEQFF; CDR3nt: TGTGCCAGCTCACCACTAATGGAGCCTAACAATGAGCAGTTCTTC
len: 13; abundance: NA; v_gene: TRBV7-3; d_gene: NA; j_gene: TRBJ2-3; CDR3aa: CASSLTMADTQYF; CDR3nt: TGTGCCAGCAGCTTAACAATGGCGGATACGCAGTATTTT
len: 15; abundance: NA; v_gene: TRBV9; d_gene: NA; j_gene: TRBJ1-6; CDR3aa: CASSINQFYNSPLHF; CDR3nt: TGTGCCAGCAGTATTAATCAATTCTATAATTCACCCCTCCACTTT
len: 15; abundance: NA; v_gene: TRBV7-3; d_gene: TRBD1; j_gene: TRBJ1-1; CDR3aa: CASSPRQGARTEAFF; CDR3nt: TGTGCCAGCAGCCCTAGACAGGGGGCGAGGACTGAAGCTTTCTTT
len: 15; abundance: NA; v_gene: TRBV6-5; d_gene: NA; j_gene: TRBJ1-6; CDR3aa: CASSSSGESVSPLHF; CDR3nt: TGTGCCAGCAGTTCGTCCGGGGAATCAGTATCACCCCTCCACTTT
len: 14; abundance: NA; v_gene: TRBV6-5; d_gene: NA; j_gene: TRBJ1-2; CDR3aa: CASSYSNRDYGYTF; CDR3nt: TGTGCCAGCAGTTACTCGAACAGGGACTATGGCTACACCTTC
len: 13; abundance: once; v_gene: TRBV12-3/TRBV12-4; d_gene: NA; j_gene: TRBJ1-6; CDR3aa: CASSSSVYSPLHF; CDR3nt: TGTGCCAGCAGTAGTTCGGTTTATTCACCCCTCCACTTT
len: 15; abundance: once; v_gene: TRBV3-1; d_gene: NA; j_gene: TRBJ1-5; CDR3aa: CASSQGLPASGTQHF; CDR3nt: TGTGCCAGCAGCCAAGGTCTTCCAGCCTCGGGGACCCAGCATTTT
len: 15; abundance: NA; v_gene: TRBV3-1; d_gene: TRBD1; j_gene: TRBJ2-7; CDR3aa: CASSRGQDISYEQYF; CDR3nt: TGTGCCAGCAGCCGGGGACAGGATATTTCCTACGAGCAGTACTTC
len: 13; abundance: NA; v_gene: TRBV10-3; d_gene: NA; j_gene: TRBJ2-5; CDR3aa: CAISEGQQETQYF; CDR3nt: TGTGCCATCAGTGAGGGACAGCAAGAGACCCAGTACTTC
len: 15; abundance: NA; v_gene: TRBV25-1; d_gene: TRBD1; j_gene: TRBJ1-4; CDR3aa: CASSEPTGENEKLFF; CDR3nt: TGTGCCAGCAGTGAACCGACAGGGGAAAATGAAAAACTGTTTTTT
len: 17; abundance: NA; v_gene: TRBV19; d_gene: TRBD1; j_gene: TRBJ2-7; CDR3aa: CASSPGTGGVSSYEQYF; CDR3nt: TGTGCCAGTAGTCCCGGGACAGGGGGCGTAAGCTCCTACGAGCAGTACTTC
len: 17; abundance: NA; v_gene: TRBV7-9; d_gene: TRBD1; j_gene: TRBJ1-1; CDR3aa: CASSLEGTGSPNTEAFF; CDR3nt: TGTGCCAGCAGCTTAGAGGGGACAGGCTCACCAAACACTGAAGCTTTCTTT
len: 15; abundance: NA; v_gene: TRBV19; d_gene: TRBD1; j_gene: TRBJ2-2; CDR3aa: CASRRTGANTGELFF; CDR3nt: TGTGCCAGTAGACGGACAGGAGCGAACACCGGGGAGCTGTTTTTT
len: 15; abundance: NA; v_gene: TRBV12-3/TRBV12-4; d_gene: NA; j_gene: TRBJ1-5; CDR3aa: CASSFWRGSNQPQHF; CDR3nt: TGTGCCAGCAGTTTCTGGCGCGGCTCGAATCAGCCCCAGCATTTT
len: 13; abundance: once; v_gene: TRBV20-1; d_gene: NA; j_gene: TRBJ2-5; CDR3aa: CSVAGTSQETQYF; CDR3nt: TGCAGTGTGGCCGGGACTTCACAAGAGACCCAGTACTTC
len: 14; abundance: NA; v_gene: TRBV6-5; d_gene: NA; j_gene: TRBJ2-7; CDR3aa: CASSGLSGLYEQYF; CDR3nt: TGTGCCAGCAGTGGCCTCTCAGGTCTCTACGAGCAGTACTTC
len: 17; abundance: NA; v_gene: TRBV10-3; d_gene: NA; j_gene: TRBJ2-3; CDR3aa: CAISAGSGTLVADTQYF; CDR3nt: TGTGCCATCAGTGCTGGATCAGGGACTCTGGTGGCAGATACGCAGTATTTT
len: 15; abundance: NA; v_gene: TRBV2; d_gene: NA; j_gene: TRBJ1-1; CDR3aa: CASSEDAGAGTEAFF; CDR3nt: TGTGCCAGCAGTGAAGATGCAGGGGCGGGCACTGAAGCTTTCTTT
len: 13; abundance: NA; v_gene: TRBV24-1; d_gene: NA; j_gene: TRBJ2-3; CDR3aa: CATGDRDTDTQYF; CDR3nt: TGTGCCACCGGCGACCGAGACACAGATACGCAGTATTTT
len: 14; abundance: NA; v_gene: TRBV5-1; d_gene: NA; j_gene: TRBJ2-3; CDR3aa: CASSPDRSTDTQYF; CDR3nt: TGCGCCAGCAGCCCCGACCGAAGCACAGATACGCAGTATTTT
len: 12; abundance: NA; v_gene: TRBV6-1; d_gene: NA; j_gene: TRBJ1-5; CDR3aa: CASSGNNQPQHF; CDR3nt: TGTGCCAGCAGTGGAAACAACCAGCCCCAGCATTTT
len: 16; abundance: NA; v_gene: TRBV11-2; d_gene: TRBD2; j_gene: TRBJ2-5; CDR3aa: CASSKARLAGEETQYF; CDR3nt: TGTGCCAGCAGCAAGGCTCGGCTAGCGGGGGAAGAGACCCAGTACTTC
len: 16; abundance: NA; v_gene: TRBV12-3/TRBV12-4; d_gene: TRBD1; j_gene: TRBJ2-1; CDR3aa: CASSSGTGSGYNEQFF; CDR3nt: TGTGCCAGCAGTTCAGGGACAGGGTCGGGATACAATGAGCAGTTCTTC
len: 14; abundance: NA; v_gene: TRBV28; d_gene: NA; j_gene: TRBJ1-6; CDR3aa: CASTLPDNHSPLHF; CDR3nt: TGTGCCAGCACCCTTCCGGACAACCATTCACCCCTCCACTTT
len: 16; abundance: NA; v_gene: TRBV7-9; d_gene: TRBD2; j_gene: TRBJ2-3; CDR3aa: CASSLLLAGAIDTQYF; CDR3nt: TGTGCCAGCAGCTTACTGCTAGCGGGGGCGATAGATACGCAGTATTTT
len: 15; abundance: NA; v_gene: TRBV10-2; d_gene: NA; j_gene: TRBJ1-2; CDR3aa: CASSARQDIAGGYTF; CDR3nt: TGCGCCAGCAGTGCCAGACAGGACATCGCAGGTGGCTACACCTTC
len: 14; abundance: NA; v_gene: TRBV5-1; d_gene: NA; j_gene: TRBJ2-1; CDR3aa: CASSLVQGSDEQFF; CDR3nt: TGCGCCAGCAGCTTGGTCCAGGGGAGCGATGAGCAGTTCTTC
len: 15; abundance: NA; v_gene: TRBV12-5; d_gene: TRBD2; j_gene: TRBJ2-1; CDR3aa: CASGRGTSSYNEQFF; CDR3nt: TGTGCTAGTGGTCGGGGGACTAGCAGCTACAATGAGCAGTTCTTC
len: 15; abundance: NA; v_gene: TRBV7-2; d_gene: NA; j_gene: TRBJ2-2; CDR3aa: CASRLGVGGTGELFF; CDR3nt: TGTGCCAGCCGTCTGGGGGTAGGAGGCACCGGGGAGCTGTTTTTT
len: 16; abundance: NA; v_gene: TRBV7-2; d_gene: TRBD1; j_gene: TRBJ1-2; CDR3aa: CASSTSGQGRWDGYTF; CDR3nt: TGTGCCAGCAGCACAAGCGGACAGGGCCGTTGGGATGGCTACACCTTC
len: 12; abundance: NA; v_gene: TRBV20-1; d_gene: NA; j_gene: TRBJ1-5; CDR3aa: CSAKISNQPQHF; CDR3nt: TGCAGTGCTAAAATTAGCAATCAGCCCCAGCATTTT
len: 15; abundance: NA; v_gene: TRBV20-1; d_gene: NA; j_gene: TRBJ1-6; CDR3aa: CSAPALTGDNSPLHF; CDR3nt: TGCAGTGCCCCCGCGCTGACAGGCGATAATTCACCCCTCCACTTT
len: 14; abundance: NA; v_gene: TRBV5-1; d_gene: NA; j_gene: TRBJ2-7; CDR3aa: CASSPTTGAGEQYF; CDR3nt: TGCGCCAGCAGCCCGACGACGGGGGCGGGAGAGCAGTACTTC
len: 15; abundance: NA; v_gene: TRBV6-4; d_gene: TRBD1; j_gene: TRBJ1-5; CDR3aa: CASSVRDRANQPQHF; CDR3nt: TGTGCCAGCAGTGTCCGGGACAGGGCTAATCAGCCCCAGCATTTT
len: 15; abundance: NA; v_gene: TRBV6-1; d_gene: TRBD2; j_gene: TRBJ2-1; CDR3aa: CASQLGRGAYNEQFF; CDR3nt: TGTGCCAGCCAGCTGGGCCGGGGGGCCTACAATGAGCAGTTCTTC
len: 17; abundance: NA; v_gene: TRBV20-1; d_gene: TRBD2; j_gene: TRBJ2-3; CDR3aa: CSARDLLGAGGDDTQYF; CDR3nt: TGCAGTGCTAGAGATCTTTTGGGGGCGGGGGGGGACGATACGCAGTATTTT
len: 14; abundance: NA; v_gene: TRBV15; d_gene: TRBD2; j_gene: TRBJ2-7; CDR3aa: CATSPRGGSYEQYF; CDR3nt: TGTGCCACCAGCCCGCGGGGGGGGAGCTACGAGCAGTACTTC
len: 16; abundance: NA; v_gene: TRBV9; d_gene: TRBD2; j_gene: TRBJ2-1; CDR3aa: CASSVGRSGRRNEQFF; CDR3nt: TGTGCCAGCAGCGTAGGGAGGAGCGGGAGACGGAATGAGCAGTTCTTC
len: 13; abundance: NA; v_gene: TRBV11-2; d_gene: NA; j_gene: TRBJ2-2; CDR3aa: CASSFANTGELFF; CDR3nt: TGTGCCAGCAGCTTCGCGAACACCGGGGAGCTGTTTTTT
len: 16; abundance: NA; v_gene: TRBV19; d_gene: NA; j_gene: TRBJ2-2; CDR3aa: CASREWGRKNTGELFF; CDR3nt: TGTGCCAGCAGAGAATGGGGACGGAAGAACACCGGGGAGCTGTTTTTT
len: 13; abundance: NA; v_gene: TRBV5-1; d_gene: NA; j_gene: TRBJ2-7; CDR3aa: CASSFAETYEQYF; CDR3nt: TGCGCCAGCAGCTTTGCAGAGACCTACGAGCAGTACTTC
len: 14; abundance: NA; v_gene: TRBV9; d_gene: TRBD1; j_gene: TRBJ1-5; CDR3aa: CASSGTGVGQPQHF; CDR3nt: TGTGCCAGCAGCGGAACAGGGGTAGGGCAGCCCCAGCATTTT
len: 15; abundance: NA; v_gene: TRBV11-2; d_gene: NA; j_gene: TRBJ1-3; CDR3aa: CASSLEDSSGNTIYF; CDR3nt: TGTGCCAGCAGCTTAGAGGACAGCTCTGGAAACACCATATATTTT
len: 14; abundance: NA; v_gene: TRBV2; d_gene: TRBD1; j_gene: TRBJ2-3; CDR3aa: CASSVGQGTDTQYF; CDR3nt: TGTGCCAGCAGTGTTGGACAGGGTACAGATACGCAGTATTTT
len: 13; abundance: NA; v_gene: TRBV5-1; d_gene: NA; j_gene: TRBJ1-1; CDR3aa: CASSSFQNTEAFF; CDR3nt: TGCGCCAGCAGCTCGTTTCAGAACACTGAAGCTTTCTTT
len: 15; abundance: NA; v_gene: TRBV27; d_gene: NA; j_gene: TRBJ2-2; CDR3aa: CASTSGVVNTGELFF; CDR3nt: TGTGCCAGCACGTCGGGGGTAGTGAACACCGGGGAGCTGTTTTTT